The T cell receptor beta chain described here comes from a study of neoadjuvant anti-PD-1 for oral cavity cancer. Study summary: Most patients had three to four biweekly doses of 3 mg/kg nivolumab before resection. Patients without progression got a fourth dose around day 43.

Most PBMC samples had around 480 ng input DNA in six replicates. Assay used: immunoSEQ multiplex PCR; TCRdb lists only in-frame clones, some missing. The table includes about 80,000 clones, 84% detected once. The source was PBMCs, collected before nivolumab (anti-PD-1) treatment. This receptor was identified in a person aged 35-79 years with oral cavity squamous cell carcinoma.

CDR3 bases: TGTGCCAGTAAAGGAAGAGAGGGCAATCAGCCCCAGCATTTT. Translation gives CASKGREGNQPQHF. The V gene is TRBV19, the J gene TRBJ1-5, with D unresolved. Germline V gene lookup returns CDR1 LNHDA and CDR2 SQIVND (reference sequence). The CDR3 totals 14 residues. V was shortened by 7 bases and J by 2 bases, with 12 bases between the two germline ends.